This T cell receptor beta chain was retrieved from a study of Ad26.COV2.S vaccination and SARS-CoV-2 variants. As for the study in general: It was the COV1001 Ad26.COV2.S trial arm that included the donor. Findings and caveats of the study: Non-spike TCR breadth did not differ much between vaccine and placebo recipients. Possibly, TCR breadth and depth analyses underestimated total T cell responses.

Treatment indicated: approximately 18 received Ad26.COV2.S at low or high dose, single or two shots; roughly five received placebo; per-sample allocation not given. On day 63 after the first injection, vaccine and placebo recipients gave samples. Adults aged 18-55 years in Boston included the donor. Sequencing was performed with immunoSEQ multiplex PCR; in TCRdb, only in-frame clones are kept and a portion is missing. This table holds 360,000 or so clones, about 89% found once. A word on this clone: Its antigen is unidentified.

CDR3 length: 16 residues. Germline-derived CDR1 and CDR2 are LGHDT and YNNKEL (reference sequence). The V gene lost 0 bases and the J gene lost 8 bases, with 16 bases spanning the gap. Source: peripheral blood, taken in a trial of Ad26.COV2.S vaccine versus placebo. This sequence originates from a person between 18 and 60 years old who received the Ad26.COV2.S COVID-19 vaccine or a placebo. The rearrangement uses TRBV3-1 (or the pseudogene TRBV3-2) and TRBJ1-4, with a weak D call TRBD1 (5 bases). The CDR3 bases are TGTGCCAGCAGCCAAGAATCGGCACCCCGGGGGGAAAAACTGTTTTTT. This codes for CASSQESAPRGEKLFF.